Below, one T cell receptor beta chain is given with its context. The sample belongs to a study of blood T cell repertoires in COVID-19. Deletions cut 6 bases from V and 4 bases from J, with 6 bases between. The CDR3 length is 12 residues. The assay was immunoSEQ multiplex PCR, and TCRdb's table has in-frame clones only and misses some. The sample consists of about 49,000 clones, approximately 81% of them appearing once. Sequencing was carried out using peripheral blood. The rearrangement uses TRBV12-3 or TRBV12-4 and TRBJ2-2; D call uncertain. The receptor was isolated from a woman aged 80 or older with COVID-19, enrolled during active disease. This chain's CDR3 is CASSRLTGELFF. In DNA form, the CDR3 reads TGTGCCAGCAGCAGGCTCACCGGGGAGCTGTTTTTT.